This TCR beta chain appears in the sequencing data of a study of blood T cell repertoires in COVID-19. At the level of the study: Researchers got acute and convalescent COVID-19 samples from the United States, Italy and Spain. The analysed material was cDNA or gDNA that came from T cells, B-cell-depleted T cells, or PBMCs.

Germline lookup yields CDR1 SGHRS and CDR2 YFSETQ. The CDR3 spans 19 residues. Trimming took 4 bases from V and 3 from J; bases not matched to a gene: 17. This clone was detected a few times. Original processing methods: Cell counts per sample came from amplifying reference gene primers. TCRdb's copy holds only in-frame clones and misses some; the assay was immunoSEQ multiplex PCR. V and J calls and clone size come straight from that table; D and trimming were deduced from the DNA. The sample consists of 120,000 to 150,000 clones, roughly 84% of them appearing once. This chain links TRBV5-1 with TRBJ2-3; 10 bases agree with TRBD2. This sequence originates from a human donor in a cohort sampled during active COVID-19. Sequenced material: peripheral blood. The CDR3 region is CASSLPFSPAGGLTDTQYF. The DNA of the CDR3 is TGCGCCAGCAGCCTACCTTTCTCTCCAGCGGGGGGGCTGACAGATACGCAGTATTTT. Variable domain in full (rest from reference TRBV5-1 and TRBJ2-3): KAGVTQTPRYLIKTRGQQVTLSCSPISGHRSVSWYQQTPGQGLQFLFEYFSETQRNKGNFPGRFSGRQFSNSRSEMNVSTLELGDSALYLCASSLPFSPAGGLTDTQYFGPGTRLTVL.